This T cell receptor (beta chain) was identified in a study of blood T cell repertoires in COVID-19. Study summary: The United States, Italy and Spain provided the acute and convalescent COVID-19 samples.

One Seattle source followed patients from active infection through their disease course. Germline assignment: CDR1 MNHEY and CDR2 SMNVEV (reference sequence). This CDR3 has 14 residues. V was trimmed by 5 bases and J by 6 bases, leaving 16 bases between them. As handled by the study authors: Amplification of reference gene primers was used by the study to estimate nucleated cell counts. The data were produced by immunoSEQ multiplex PCR, yet TCRdb's version contains in-frame clones alone and is incomplete. V and J calls and clone size follow that table, whereas D and trimming were derived from the DNA. The sample includes under 400,000 clones, roughly nine tenths of them seen just once.

The sequenced sample was peripheral blood. The rearrangement joins TRBV27 to TRBJ1-1, with D possibly TRBD1 on 5 matching bases. The TCR sequence derives from a woman in her sixties or seventies with COVID-19, enrolled during active disease. The CDR3 protein is CASSQPPGKPEAFF. Here the CDR3 DNA reads TGTGCCAGCAGTCAACCCCCAGGGAAGCCTGAAGCTTTCTTT.